This record covers a single TCR beta chain. The antigen is undetermined. RNA, once extracted, was reverse transcribed into cDNA for use as the sequencing template. The table came from immunoSEQ multiplex PCR; TCRdb's copy has only in-frame clones and leaves some out. The data contain about 200,000 clones, 45% to 70% of them singletons. Sorted out of PBMCs were CD4+ T cells and CD8+ T cells. This entry comes from a study of CD8+ T cells in alopecia areata. Study results and limitations: Affected lesional scalp, above all in alopecia totalis/universalis, was more clonal than normal scalp.

Germline CDR1 and CDR2: PRHDT and FYEKMQ (reference sequence). The CDR3 has 15 amino acids. J gave up 10 bases and V 5 bases, and 11 bases lay outside the gene matches. Sequenced sample: CD8+ T cells sorted from blood. The receptor comes from a human donor in good health. The chain carries TRBV13 and TRBJ2-1, with 10 positions matching TRBD2. This chain's CDR3 is CASSPRLAGPMEQFF. The CDR3 DNA reads TGTGCCAGCAGCCCTCGACTAGCGGGCCCTATGGAGCAGTTCTTC.